A selection of T cell receptor beta chains follows, all from one sample in a study of cytomegalovirus exposure and HLA in healthy donors. Assay: immunoSEQ multiplex PCR; the TCRdb copy retains only in-frame clones and omits some. The sample consists of some 130,000 clones, approximately 84% of them appearing once. Input material: PBMCs. The receptor source for this set is a man aged 25-45 years in good health and CMV-seropositive. Both conserved end residues are part of each CDR3. D genes are given only for firm matches. The size field is filled for only some rows; it gives once, few, many or a size class.

>TRBV6-1|TRBD1|TRBJ1-5|-
TGTGCCAGCAGTGCAGGGACAGGGGGATGGAAGAGCAATCAGCCCCAGCATTTT
CASSAGTGGWKSNQPQHF
>TRBV12-5|-|TRBJ2-7|-
TGTGCTAGCAGTCCCCCAGGTTCACGTTACGAGCAGTACTTC
CASSPPGSRYEQYF
>TRBV7-2|-|TRBJ2-6|-
TGTGCCAGCAGCTTGAGAGGAGCTGGGGCCAACGTCCTGACTTTC
CASSLRGAGANVLTF
>TRBV21-1|-|TRBJ2-4|-
TGTGCCAGCAGCAAACGGGAGGGGCTAGCCAAAAACATTCAGTACTTC
CASSKREGLAKNIQYF
>TRBV2|-|TRBJ1-2|-
TGTGCCAGCAGTGGGTACCAGGCGCATAGCTACACCTTC
CASSGYQAHSYTF
>TRBV5-1|-|TRBJ1-5|-
TGCGCCAGCAGACTCGGAGGACAGCCGAATCAGCCCCAGCATTTT
CASRLGGQPNQPQHF
>TRBV18|TRBD1|TRBJ1-2|-
TGTGCCAGCTCCCGGACAGGGAGCTATGGCTACACCTTC
CASSRTGSYGYTF
>TRBV2|TRBD2|TRBJ2-7|few
TGTGCCAGCAGGGGACTAGCGGGTTACGAGCAGTACTTC
CASRGLAGYEQYF
>TRBV9|-|TRBJ1-3|-
TGTGCCAGCAGCGGCAGGGTGGCTGGAAACACCATATATTTT
CASSGRVAGNTIYF
>TRBV19|TRBD1|TRBJ1-6|-
TGTGCCAGTAGACCAGGGACAGGGGGCTGGAATTCACCCCTCCACTTT
CASRPGTGGWNSPLHF
>TRBV11-2|TRBD1|TRBJ1-6|-
TGTGCCAGCAGCTCGGGGACAGGCTCACCCCTCCACTTT
CASSSGTGSPLHF
>TRBV19|-|TRBJ1-3|-
TGTGCCAGTAGTATCCCGGGTTACTCTGGAAACACCATATATTTT
CASSIPGYSGNTIYF
>TRBV7-9|TRBD2|TRBJ2-1|-
TGTGCCAGCAGTATTTCCGGGACTAGCACTGAGCAGTTCTTC
CASSISGTSTEQFF
>TRBV6-6|TRBD2|TRBJ2-1|-
TGTGCCAGCAGGTCTAGCGGGAGTGGGAATGAGCAGTTCTTC
CASRSSGSGNEQFF
>TRBV9|TRBD1|TRBJ2-7|-
TGTGCCAGCAGCGACAATCCAGGGGGAACAGGGGACGAGCAGTACTTC
CASSDNPGGTGDEQYF
>TRBV2|TRBD1|TRBJ1-1|-
TGTGCCAGCAGGGCAGGGACAGTTGGGAACACTGAAGCTTTCTTT
CASRAGTVGNTEAFF
>TRBV7-9|-|TRBJ1-2|-
TGTGCCAGCAGCTTGAATCAGGGAGGCTACACCTTC
CASSLNQGGYTF
>TRBV11-2|-|TRBJ2-5|-
TGTGCCAGCAGCCAAGAATACAGTTACCAAGAGACCCAGTACTTC
CASSQEYSYQETQYF
>TRBV5-4|TRBD2|TRBJ2-3|-
TGTGCCAGCAGCTTAGCGGGGGGCGGGGTAGATACGCAGTATTTT
CASSLAGGGVDTQYF
>TRBV7-6|-|TRBJ2-5|-
TGTGCCAGCAGCTTAGCCCCTATCCAAGAGACCCAGTACTTC
CASSLAPIQETQYF
>TRBV28|-|TRBJ1-5|few
TGTGCCAGCAGCACCCTCCTCCAGGGATGGAATCAGCCCCAGCATTTT
CASSTLLQGWNQPQHF
>TRBV9|TRBD2|TRBJ2-3|-
TGTGCCAGCAGCCCCCGACTAGCGGGGAGGACAGATACGCAGTATTTT
CASSPRLAGRTDTQYF
>TRBV11-2|-|TRBJ2-2|-
TGTGCCAGCAGCCCACTAGGAGGGAAAACGAACACCGGGGAGCTGTTTTTT
CASSPLGGKTNTGELFF
>TRBV2|-|TRBJ2-6|-
TGTGCCAGCAGTATATCACAGGGCTCCGGCTCTGGGGCCAACGTCCTGACTTTC
CASSISQGSGSGANVLTF
>TRBV27|-|TRBJ1-1|-
TGTGCCAGCAGTCCTTATGACAGAATGAACACTGAAGCTTTCTTT
CASSPYDRMNTEAFF
>TRBV5-1|-|TRBJ1-3|-
TGCGCCAGCAGCACGGACAGCGGCTCTGGAAACACCATATATTTT
CASSTDSGSGNTIYF
>TRBV5-1|-|TRBJ2-1|-
TGCGCCAGCAGCGTCGGGATCGCGGTCTACAATGAGCAGTTCTTC
CASSVGIAVYNEQFF
>TRBV4-1|TRBD2|TRBJ2-1|-
TGCGCCAGCAGCCCAATGGCCCCAAGCAGCGGGAGCTCCTACAATGAGCAGTTCTTC
CASSPMAPSSGSSYNEQFF
>TRBV5-1|TRBD2|TRBJ2-2|-
TGCGCCAGCAGCGGGGGACTAGCGGGAGGAATCACCGGGGAGCTGTTTTTT
CASSGGLAGGITGELFF
>TRBV7-3|-|TRBJ2-7|-
TGTGCCAGCAGCTTGTCCAGCTACGAGCAGTACTTC
CASSLSSYEQYF
>TRBV9|TRBD1|TRBJ2-7|once
TGTGCCAGCAGTACAGGGGGCTCCTACGAGCAGTACTTC
CASSTGGSYEQYF
>TRBV11-2|TRBD1|TRBJ1-2|-
TGTGCCAGCAGCTTAGTGGTGGGACAGGGGGTTACTAACTATGGCTACACCTTC
CASSLVVGQGVTNYGYTF
>TRBV21-1|-|TRBJ1-2|-
TGTGCCAGCAGCAACCCTGCGGGCTATGGCTACACCTTC
CASSNPAGYGYTF
>TRBV7-9|TRBD1|TRBJ1-5|-
TGTGCCAGCAGTTTTAGCGGCGGCAGGGGGCTTTTTCAGCCCCAGCATTTT
CASSFSGGRGLFQPQHF
>TRBV2|-|TRBJ1-1|-
TGTGCCAGCATCAAGACAGAGATGAACACTGAAGCTTTCTTT
CASIKTEMNTEAFF
>TRBV19|TRBD1|TRBJ1-2|few
TGTGCCAGTAGTGCACAGGGGTATGGCTACACCTTC
CASSAQGYGYTF
>TRBV11-2|TRBD1|TRBJ2-5|-
TGTGCCAGCAGCTTAGACCAAGGACAGGGGGAGACCCAGTACTTC
CASSLDQGQGETQYF
>TRBV6-5|-|TRBJ1-1|-
TGTGCCAGCAGTTTCGAGGGATCTAACACTGAAGCTTTCTTT
CASSFEGSNTEAFF
>TRBV7-2|TRBD2|TRBJ2-1|-
TGTGCCAGCAGCTCGCCGGGACTAGCGGGGTCCAATGAGCAGTTCTTC
CASSSPGLAGSNEQFF
>TRBV29-1|TRBD2|TRBJ2-5|-
TGCAGCGTTTCGGGACTAGCGGGAGGTGGGGAGACCCAGTACTTC
CSVSGLAGGGETQYF
>TRBV5-4|TRBD2|TRBJ2-7|-
TGTGCCACCGGGAGCGGGGTCTCCTACGAGCAGTACTTC
CATGSGVSYEQYF
>TRBV5-1|TRBD2|TRBJ2-3|-
TGCGCCAGCAGCCCCCCCAGCGGGGGTGGCACAGATACGCAGTATTTT
CASSPPSGGGTDTQYF
>TRBV7-9|TRBD2|TRBJ2-4|-
TGTGCCAGCAGCCCAACCTCGTGGGGGGGAACCAAAAACATTCAGTACTTC
CASSPTSWGGTKNIQYF
>TRBV2|-|TRBJ1-2|-
TGTGCCAGCACCCGGGAAACTAACTATGGCTACACCTTC
CASTRETNYGYTF
>TRBV7-2|TRBD2|TRBJ2-1|-
TGTGCCAGCACCATCCGGGGACAGCGGGGGGATGAGCAGTTCTTC
CASTIRGQRGDEQFF
>TRBV18|-|TRBJ2-5|-
TGTGCCAGCTCCTTCAATCCCATACGGGGAGAGACCCAGTACTTC
CASSFNPIRGETQYF
>TRBV5-4|-|TRBJ1-2|-
TGTGCCACTAGGATTGGGGACACCCTAACCTATGGCTACACCTTC
CATRIGDTLTYGYTF
>TRBV5-1|-|TRBJ2-5|-
TGCGCCAGCAGCTTGGTAGGACACAACCAAGAGACCCAGTACTTC
CASSLVGHNQETQYF
>TRBV23-1|-|TRBJ2-3|-
TGCGCCAGCAGTCAAGATTCAGGGAATTTGGCAGATACGCAGTATTTT
CASSQDSGNLADTQYF
>TRBV6-5|-|TRBJ2-7|-
TGTGCGGTCCGGGGGAGCTACGAGCAGTACTTC
CAVRGSYEQYF
>TRBV29-1|TRBD2|TRBJ2-5|-
TGCAGCGTTGAGGGCGGGAGGGCCTGGGAGACCCAGTACTTC
CSVEGGRAWETQYF
>TRBV29-1|TRBD2|TRBJ2-1|-
TGCAGCGGGCGGGGGGAGGATGAGCAGTTCTTC
CSGRGEDEQFF